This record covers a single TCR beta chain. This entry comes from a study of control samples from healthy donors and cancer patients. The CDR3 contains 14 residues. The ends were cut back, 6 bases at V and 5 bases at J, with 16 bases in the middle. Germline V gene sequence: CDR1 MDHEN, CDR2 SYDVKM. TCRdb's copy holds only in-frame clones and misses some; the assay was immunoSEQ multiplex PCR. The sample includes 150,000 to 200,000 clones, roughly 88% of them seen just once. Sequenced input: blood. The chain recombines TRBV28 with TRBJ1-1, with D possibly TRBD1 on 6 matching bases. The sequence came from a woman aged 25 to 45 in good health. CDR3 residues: CASRPQGGVTEAFF. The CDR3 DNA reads TGTGCCAGCAGGCCACAGGGAGGAGTAACTGAAGCTTTCTTT.